Below, 14 T cell receptor beta chains from the same sample are listed, as sequenced in a study of shared clonotypes between healthy human individuals. Measured with immunoSEQ multiplex PCR; TCRdb has only the in-frame clones, and not every one. Of nearly 750,000 clones in the sample, approximately 77% were seen once. Input material: memory CD4+ T cells sorted from blood. The subset was: CD45RA-negative fraction. Receptor source: a woman in her twenties or thirties in good health.

The rearrangement joins TRBV10-1 to TRBJ2-1, with 9 bases identical to TRBD1. The CDR3 consists of 13 residues. Germline assignment: CDR1 WNHNN and CDR2 SYGVQD (reference sequence). J gave up 7 bases and V 10 bases, and 8 bases lay outside the gene matches. As DNA, the CDR3 is TGCGCCACCTCCGGGACAGGGATGAATGAGCAGTTCTTC. It yields the protein CATSGTGMNEQFF.

This clone was seen a single time. J is TRBJ1-1 and V is TRBV6-4; TRBD1 aligns across 7 bases. The CDR3 length is 13 residues. J was trimmed by 3 bases and V by 4 bases; bases with no gene match: 2. From germline, CDR1 is MRHNA and CDR2 SNTAGT. The chain's CDR3 is CASSARGDTEAFF. The DNA for the CDR3 is TGTGCCAGCAGTGCCAGGGGGGACACTGAAGCTTTCTTT.

This clone was recorded a few times. This rearrangement joins TRBV2 to TRBJ2-1; tentative D call: TRBD1 (5 bases). This CDR3 has 14 residues. From germline, CDR1 is SNHLY and CDR2 FYNNEI. Trimming removed 5 bases from V and 9 bases from J, with 17 bases in between. The DNA for the CDR3 is TGTGCCAGCAGTCAGGGTCTGGTTTGGGCTGAGCAGTTCTTC. It encodes CASSQGLVWAEQFF.

This clone was found a few times. V is TRBV6-1 and J is TRBJ2-5, with 7 positions matching TRBD1. V gave up 6 bases and J gave up 2 bases; unmatched junction bases: 6. The CDR3 covers 14 residues. Germline assignment: CDR1 MNHNS and CDR2 SASEGT. The CDR3 sequence: CASRMTGNQETQYF. DNA of the CDR3: TGTGCCAGCAGGATGACAGGGAATCAAGAGACCCAGTACTTC.

The chain links TRBV27 to TRBJ2-1; tentative D call: TRBD1 (6 bases). V lost 7 bases, J lost 0 bases, and 16 bases lay in between. Germline V CDR1 and CDR2: MNHEY, SMNVEV (reference sequence). CDR3 length equals 16 residues. The CDR3 DNA reads as TGTGCCAGCACCTTCGACAGGCCCGGCTCCTACAATGAGCAGTTCTTC. Protein: CASTFDRPGSYNEQFF.

The J gene is TRBJ2-1, the V gene TRBV10-1, with 10 bases that match TRBD1. J gave up 5 bases and V 8 bases, and 6 bases lay outside the gene matches. The CDR3 runs 14 residues. Germline values: CDR1 WNHNN, CDR2 SYGVQD (reference sequence). The CDR3 loop reads CASASGQGHNEQFF. The CDR3 DNA follows: TGCGCCAGCGCTTCGGGACAGGGGCACAATGAGCAGTTCTTC.

This sequence joins TRBV7-2 and TRBJ1-3; TRBD1 aligns across 8 bases. With 1 base clipped from V and 2 bases from J, the junction kept 7 bases outside the gene matches. The length of the CDR3 is 17 residues. Germline V gene sequence: CDR1 SGHTA, CDR2 FQGNSA. CDR3 residues: CASSLVPAGGPGNTIYF. DNA for the CDR3: TGTGCCAGCAGCTTAGTCCCTGCAGGGGGCCCTGGAAACACCATATATTTT.

Turning to this clone: With a much larger clone just one base away, this may be a read error. The identical CDR3 is also encoded by other nucleotide sequences in the sample. The chain uses TRBV5-1 and TRBJ2-5, with D tentatively TRBD1 (6 bases). The V end was cut by 4 bases, the J end by 2 bases, with 12 bases between. This CDR3 spans 14 amino acids. The germline V gene encodes CDR1 SGHRS and CDR2 YFSETQ. Here the CDR3 DNA reads TGCGCCAGCAGCCTTTCAGGGGCACAAGAGACCCAGTACTTC. It encodes CASSLSGAQETQYF.

This clone was detected only a few times. This rearrangement joins TRBV28 to TRBJ2-5; weak D call: TRBD2 (6 bases). V was cut by 5 bases and J by 4 bases, with 14 bases left in between. CDR3 size: 14 residues. Germline assignment: CDR1 MDHEN and CDR2 SYDVKM. The CDR3 DNA follows: TGTGCCAGCAGTACACCGGGGGATAGAGAGACCCAGTACTTC. This translates into CASSTPGDRETQYF.

The chain carries TRBV6-6 and TRBJ1-2; D is perhaps TRBD1 (6 bases). With 7 bases removed from V and 5 bases from J, the gap between germline ends came to 11 bases. This CDR3 is built from 12 residues. CDR1 and CDR2 from the germline V gene are MNHNY and SVGAGI (reference sequence). The CDR3 DNA reads as TGTGCCAGCACCCTACAGGGTTATGGCTACACCTTC. Its protein is CASTLQGYGYTF.

The V call is TRBV23-1, the J call TRBJ2-1; TRBD1 agrees at 7 bases. TRBV23-1 qualifies as an ORF whose function is uncertain. This CDR3 has 11 amino acids. Trimming took 6 bases from V and 12 from J; bases not matched to a gene: 5. CDR3 in amino acids: CASRRQGRQFF. CDR3 bases: TGCGCCAGCAGACGACAGGGACGGCAGTTCTTC.

This clone has more than one count but fewer than ten. This chain connects TRBV28 to TRBJ2-3, with TRBD2 matching over 13 bases. CDR1 and CDR2 (germline): MDHEN, SYDVKM. V was clipped by 6 bases and J by 0 bases; unmatched bases: 6. The CDR3 has 17 residues. In DNA form, the CDR3 reads TGTGCCAGCAGCTTGGGACTAGCGGGATATAGCACAGATACGCAGTATTTT. Protein product: CASSLGLAGYSTDTQYF.

The chain recombines TRBV5-4 with TRBJ1-1; 7 bases are a match to TRBD1. Trimming at V came to 5 bases and at J to 6 bases, leaving 7 bases not matched to a gene. The CDR3 consists of 13 residues. The germline V gene has CDR1 SGHNT and CDR2 YYREEE (reference sequence). CDR3 residues: CASRRQGSPEAFF. CDR3 DNA: TGTGCCAGCAGGAGACAGGGCTCCCCTGAAGCTTTCTTT.

The CDR3 here is CASSGRLAGGSSSYNEQFF. In DNA, the CDR3 is TGTGCCAGCAGTGGGCGACTAGCGGGAGGATCTAGCTCCTACAATGAGCAGTTCTTC. V and J are TRBV6-1 and TRBJ2-1, with TRBD2 identical over 13 bases. CDR1 MNHNS and CDR2 SASEGT come from the germline V gene. This CDR3 has 19 residues. V shed 4 bases and J 0 bases; nucleotides not matched to a gene: 9.